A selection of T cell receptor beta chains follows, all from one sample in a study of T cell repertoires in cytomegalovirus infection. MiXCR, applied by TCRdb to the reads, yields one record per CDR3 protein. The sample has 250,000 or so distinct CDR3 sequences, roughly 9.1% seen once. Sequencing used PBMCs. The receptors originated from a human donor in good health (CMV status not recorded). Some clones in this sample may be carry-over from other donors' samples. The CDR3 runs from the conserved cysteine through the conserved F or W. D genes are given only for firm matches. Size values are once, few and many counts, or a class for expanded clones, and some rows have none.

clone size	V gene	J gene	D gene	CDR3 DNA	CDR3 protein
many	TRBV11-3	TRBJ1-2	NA	TGTGCCAGCAGCTCCGAACAGCGGTACGATGGCTACACCTTC	CASSSEQRYDGYTF
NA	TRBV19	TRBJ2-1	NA	TGTGCCAGTAGTGGTTTGCGGCCAAGCTCCTACAATGAGCAGTTCTTC	CASSGLRPSSYNEQFF
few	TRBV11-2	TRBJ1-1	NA	TGTGCCAGCAGCTCCCCATTGGACACTGAAGCTTTCTTT	CASSSPLDTEAFF
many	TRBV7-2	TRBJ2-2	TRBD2	TGTGCCAGCAGCATCCTAGCGGCGAACACCGGGGAGCTGTTTTTT	CASSILAANTGELFF
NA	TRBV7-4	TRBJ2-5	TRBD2	TGTGCCAGCAGCTTAGAATCTAGCGGGGGAAAGACCCAGTACTTC	CASSLESSGGKTQYF
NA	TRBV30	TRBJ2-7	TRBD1	TGTGCCTGGAGCCCCGGGACAGGGGCTGTCGAGCAGTACTTC	CAWSPGTGAVEQYF
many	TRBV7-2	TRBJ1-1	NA	TGTGCCAGCAGCTTTTCCCCCGGGCCGCCCATGAACACTGAAGCTTTCTTT	CASSFSPGPPMNTEAFF
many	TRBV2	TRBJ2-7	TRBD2	TGTGCCAGCAGTGAAACCCCCCCACTAGCGGGGAACTACGAGCAGTACTTC	CASSETPPLAGNYEQYF
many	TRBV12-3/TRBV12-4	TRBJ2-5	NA	TGTGCCAGCAGCAGACAGAGGGAGACCCAGTACTTC	CASSRQRETQYF
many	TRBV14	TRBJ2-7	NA	TGTGCCAGCAGCCAAGTTTCAGGGGTGGCGTACTTC	CASSQVSGVAYF
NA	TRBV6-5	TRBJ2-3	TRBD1	TGTGCCAGCAGTAACGGACAGGGGGCAAGCACAGATACGCAGTATTTT	CASSNGQGASTDTQYF
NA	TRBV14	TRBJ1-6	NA	TGTGCCAGCAGCCAAGAGCGTTCACCCCTCCACTTT	CASSQERSPLHF
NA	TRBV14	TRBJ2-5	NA	TGTGCCAGCAGCCAAGGGACATGGGAGCAAGAGACCCAGTACTTC	CASSQGTWEQETQYF
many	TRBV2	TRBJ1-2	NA	TGTGCCAGCACCTTAGACAGGAGAGGTGGCTACACCTTC	CASTLDRRGGYTF
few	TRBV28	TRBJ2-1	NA	TGTGCCAGCAGCAAATCGGCAGGGGACTTCAATGAGCAGTTCTTC	CASSKSAGDFNEQFF
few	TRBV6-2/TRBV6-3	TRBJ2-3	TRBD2	TGTGCCAGCATCGGACTAGCGTCCCGGGCAGATACGCAGTATTTT	CASIGLASRADTQYF